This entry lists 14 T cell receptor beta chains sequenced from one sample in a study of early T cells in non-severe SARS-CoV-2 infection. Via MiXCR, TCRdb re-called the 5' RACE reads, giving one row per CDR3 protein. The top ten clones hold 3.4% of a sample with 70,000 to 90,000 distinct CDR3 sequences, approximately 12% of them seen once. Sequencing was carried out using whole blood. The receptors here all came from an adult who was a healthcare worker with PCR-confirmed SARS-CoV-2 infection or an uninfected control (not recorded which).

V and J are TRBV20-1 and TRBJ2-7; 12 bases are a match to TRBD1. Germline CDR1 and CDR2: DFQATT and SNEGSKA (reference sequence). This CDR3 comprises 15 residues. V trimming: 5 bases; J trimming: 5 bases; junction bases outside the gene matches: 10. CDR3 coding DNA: TGCAGTGCTTCGACGGGGACAGGGGGCTGGGACGAGCAGTACTTC. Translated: CSASTGTGGWDEQYF.

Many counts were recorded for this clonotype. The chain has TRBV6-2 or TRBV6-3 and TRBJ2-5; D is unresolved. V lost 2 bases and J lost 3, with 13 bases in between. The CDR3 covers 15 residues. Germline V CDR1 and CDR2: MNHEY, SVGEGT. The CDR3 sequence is CASSYGLSRKETQYF. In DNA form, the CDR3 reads TGTGCCAGCAGTTACGGGCTTTCGAGGAAAGAGACCCAGTACTTC.

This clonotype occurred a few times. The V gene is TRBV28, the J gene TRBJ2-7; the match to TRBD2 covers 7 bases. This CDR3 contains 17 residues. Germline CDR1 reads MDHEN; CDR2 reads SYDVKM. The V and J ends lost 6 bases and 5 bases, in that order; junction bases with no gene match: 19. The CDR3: CASSQRPSGTTVHEQYF. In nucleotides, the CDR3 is TGTGCCAGCAGCCAACGTCCCAGCGGGACCACCGTCCACGAGCAGTACTTC.

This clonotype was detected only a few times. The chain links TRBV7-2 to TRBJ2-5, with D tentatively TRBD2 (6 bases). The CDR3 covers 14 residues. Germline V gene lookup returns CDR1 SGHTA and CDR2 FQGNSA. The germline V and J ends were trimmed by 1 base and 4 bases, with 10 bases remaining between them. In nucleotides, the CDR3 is TGTGCCAGCAGCTTAGGAGCCGGGAGAGAGACCCAGTACTTC. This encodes CASSLGAGRETQYF.

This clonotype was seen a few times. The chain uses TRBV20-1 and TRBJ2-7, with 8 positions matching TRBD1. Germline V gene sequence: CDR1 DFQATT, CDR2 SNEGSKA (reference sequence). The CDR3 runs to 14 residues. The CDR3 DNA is TGCGGATTCCTTACTGGACAGGGATCTTTTGGGCAGTACTTC. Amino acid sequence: CGFLTGQGSFGQYF.

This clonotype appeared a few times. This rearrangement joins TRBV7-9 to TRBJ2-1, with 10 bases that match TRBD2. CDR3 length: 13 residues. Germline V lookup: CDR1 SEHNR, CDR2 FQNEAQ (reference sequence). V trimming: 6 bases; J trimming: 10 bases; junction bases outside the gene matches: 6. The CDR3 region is CASSGAGGREQFF. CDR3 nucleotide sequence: TGTGCCAGCAGTGGAGCGGGAGGGCGAGAGCAGTTCTTC.

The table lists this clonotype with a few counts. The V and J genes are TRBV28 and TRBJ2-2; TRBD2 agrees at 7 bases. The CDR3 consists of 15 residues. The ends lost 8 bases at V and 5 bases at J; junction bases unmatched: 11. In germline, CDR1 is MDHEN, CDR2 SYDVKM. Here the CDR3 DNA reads TGTGCCAGCTCTTTATTTGGCGGGAGTACCGGGGAGCTGTTTTTT. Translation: CASSLFGGSTGELFF.

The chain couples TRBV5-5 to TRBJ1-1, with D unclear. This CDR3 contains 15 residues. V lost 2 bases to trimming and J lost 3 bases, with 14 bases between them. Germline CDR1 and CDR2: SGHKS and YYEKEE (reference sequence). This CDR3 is CASSLSERIHTEAFF. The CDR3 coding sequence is TGTGCCAGCAGCTTATCGGAACGGATCCACACTGAAGCTTTCTTT.

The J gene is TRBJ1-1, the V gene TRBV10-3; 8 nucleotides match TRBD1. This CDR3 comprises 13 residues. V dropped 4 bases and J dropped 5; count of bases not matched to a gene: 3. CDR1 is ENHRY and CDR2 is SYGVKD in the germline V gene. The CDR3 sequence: CAISGTGRTEAFF. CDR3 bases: TGTGCCATCAGTGGGACAGGGAGGACTGAAGCTTTCTTT.

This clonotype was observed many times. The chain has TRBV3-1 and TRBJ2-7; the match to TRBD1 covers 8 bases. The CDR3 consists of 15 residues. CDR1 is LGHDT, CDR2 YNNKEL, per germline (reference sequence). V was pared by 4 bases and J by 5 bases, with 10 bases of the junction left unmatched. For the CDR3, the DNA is TGTGCCAGCAGCCCACACCCACAGGGGGGAGACGAGCAGTACTTC. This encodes CASSPHPQGGDEQYF.

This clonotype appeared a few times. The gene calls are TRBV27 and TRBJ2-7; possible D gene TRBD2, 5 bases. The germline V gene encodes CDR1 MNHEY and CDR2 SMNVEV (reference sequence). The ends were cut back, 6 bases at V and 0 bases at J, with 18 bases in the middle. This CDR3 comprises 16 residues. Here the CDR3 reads CASSPEGLVSSYEQYF. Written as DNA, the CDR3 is TGTGCCAGCAGCCCCGAAGGACTCGTTAGCTCCTACGAGCAGTACTTC.

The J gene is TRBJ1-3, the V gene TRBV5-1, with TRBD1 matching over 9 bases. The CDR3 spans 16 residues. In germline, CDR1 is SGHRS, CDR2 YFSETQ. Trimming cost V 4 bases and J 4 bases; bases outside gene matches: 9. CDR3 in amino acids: CASSVGQGRRGNTIYF. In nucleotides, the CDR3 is TGCGCCAGCAGCGTGGGACAGGGTCGGAGGGGAAACACCATATATTTT.

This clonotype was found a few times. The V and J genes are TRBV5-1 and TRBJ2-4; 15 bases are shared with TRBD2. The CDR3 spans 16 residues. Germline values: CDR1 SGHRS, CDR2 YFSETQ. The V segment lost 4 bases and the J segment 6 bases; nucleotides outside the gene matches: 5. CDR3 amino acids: CASSSEGLAGGNIQYF. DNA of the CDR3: TGCGCCAGCAGCAGTGAGGGACTAGCGGGAGGAAACATTCAGTACTTC. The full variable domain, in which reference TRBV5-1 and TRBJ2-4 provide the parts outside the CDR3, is KAGVTQTPRYLIKTRGQQVTLSCSPISGHRSVSWYQQTPGQGLQFLFEYFSETQRNKGNFPGRFSGRQFSNSRSEMNVSTLELGDSALYLCASSSEGLAGGNIQYFGAGTRLSVL.

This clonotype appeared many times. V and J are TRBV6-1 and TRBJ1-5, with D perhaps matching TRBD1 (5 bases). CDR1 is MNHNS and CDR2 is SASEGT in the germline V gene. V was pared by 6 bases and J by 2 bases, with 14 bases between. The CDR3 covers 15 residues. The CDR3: CASSHDWGGNQPQHF. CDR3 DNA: TGTGCCAGCAGCCATGATTGGGGCGGCAATCAGCCCCAGCATTTT.